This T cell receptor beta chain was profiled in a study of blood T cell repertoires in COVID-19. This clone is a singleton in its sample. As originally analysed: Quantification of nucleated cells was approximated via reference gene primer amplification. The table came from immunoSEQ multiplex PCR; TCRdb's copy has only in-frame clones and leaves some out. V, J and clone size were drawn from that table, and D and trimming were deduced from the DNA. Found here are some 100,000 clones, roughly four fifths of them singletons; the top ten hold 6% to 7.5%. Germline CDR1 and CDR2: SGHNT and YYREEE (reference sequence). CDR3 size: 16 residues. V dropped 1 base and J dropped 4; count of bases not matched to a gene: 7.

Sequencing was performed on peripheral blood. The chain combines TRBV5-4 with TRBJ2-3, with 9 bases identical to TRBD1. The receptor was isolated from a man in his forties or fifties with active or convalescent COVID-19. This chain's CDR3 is CASSLWLQGAADTQYF. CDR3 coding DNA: TGTGCCAGCAGCTTGTGGTTACAGGGGGCTGCAGATACGCAGTATTTT.